Sequencing of this T cell receptor beta chain was carried out in a study of cytomegalovirus exposure and HLA in healthy donors. V lost 0 bases and J 3 bases, leaving 10 bases between the germline ends. Per the germline V gene, CDR1 is SGDLS and CDR2 is YYNGEE. The CDR3 is 15 amino acids. Primers included in the PCR were 60 Vbeta and 13 Jbeta primers. Assay used: immunoSEQ multiplex PCR; TCRdb lists only in-frame clones, some missing. Found here are over 95,000 clones, just under 75% of them singletons; the top ten hold approximately 1.9%. This clone appeared a single time. The rearrangement links TRBV9 to TRBJ1-5, with D possibly being TRBD1 (5 bases). The sequenced material came from PBMCs. The sequence came from a human donor in good health. CDR3 sequence (DNA): TGTGCCAGCAGCGTAGCGCCAGGGAACAATCAGCCCCAGCATTTT. This translates into CASSVAPGNNQPQHF.